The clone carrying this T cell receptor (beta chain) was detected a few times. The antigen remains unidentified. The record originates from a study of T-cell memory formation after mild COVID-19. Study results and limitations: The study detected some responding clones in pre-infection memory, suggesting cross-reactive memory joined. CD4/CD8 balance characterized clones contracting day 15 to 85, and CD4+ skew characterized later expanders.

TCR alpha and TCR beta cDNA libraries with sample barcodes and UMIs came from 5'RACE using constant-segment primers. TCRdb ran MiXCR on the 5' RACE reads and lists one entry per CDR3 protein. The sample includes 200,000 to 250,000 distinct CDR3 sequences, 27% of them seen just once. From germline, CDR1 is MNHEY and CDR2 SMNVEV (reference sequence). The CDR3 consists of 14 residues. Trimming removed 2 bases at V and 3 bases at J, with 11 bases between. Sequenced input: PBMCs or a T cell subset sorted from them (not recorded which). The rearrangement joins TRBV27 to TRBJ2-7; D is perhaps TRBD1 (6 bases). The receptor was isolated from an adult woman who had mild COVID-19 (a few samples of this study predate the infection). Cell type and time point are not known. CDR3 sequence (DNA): TGTGCCAGCAGTTTAGGCAGGGGTGGCTACGAGCAGTACTTC. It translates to CASSLGRGGYEQYF.